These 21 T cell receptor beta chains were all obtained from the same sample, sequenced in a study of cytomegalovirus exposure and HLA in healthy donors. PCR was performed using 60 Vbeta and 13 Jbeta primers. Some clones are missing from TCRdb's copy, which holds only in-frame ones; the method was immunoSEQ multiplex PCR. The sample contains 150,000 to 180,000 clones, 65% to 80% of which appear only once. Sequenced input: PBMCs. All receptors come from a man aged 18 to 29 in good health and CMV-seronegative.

As DNA, the CDR3 is TGCGCCAGCAGCTTGGGACAGGGGACAGACGCCGGGGAGCTGTTTTTT. Its translation is CASSLGQGTDAGELFF. The rearrangement uses TRBV5-1 and TRBJ2-2; 8 bases map to TRBD1. The germline V gene has CDR1 SGHRS and CDR2 YFSETQ. V lost 0 bases, J lost 6 bases, and 7 bases stayed unmatched. The CDR3 runs 16 residues.

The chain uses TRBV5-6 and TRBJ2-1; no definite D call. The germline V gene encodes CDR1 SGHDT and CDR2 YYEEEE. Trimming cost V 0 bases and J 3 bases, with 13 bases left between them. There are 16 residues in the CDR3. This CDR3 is CASSLAPTDLYNEQFF. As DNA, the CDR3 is TGTGCCAGCAGCTTGGCCCCAACAGACCTCTACAATGAGCAGTTCTTC.

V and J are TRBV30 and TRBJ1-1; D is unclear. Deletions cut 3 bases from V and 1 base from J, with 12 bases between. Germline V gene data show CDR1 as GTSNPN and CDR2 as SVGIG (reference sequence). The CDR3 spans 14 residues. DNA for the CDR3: TGTGCCTGGAGCGGGGTCGCGTCGAACACTGAAGCTTTCTTT. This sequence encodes CAWSGVASNTEAFF.

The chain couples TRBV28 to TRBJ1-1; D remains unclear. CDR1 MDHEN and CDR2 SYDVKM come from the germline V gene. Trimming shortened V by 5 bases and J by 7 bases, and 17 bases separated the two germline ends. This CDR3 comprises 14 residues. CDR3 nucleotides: TGTGCCAGCAGTGAATCTTTCCGGGTCGTTGAAGCTTTCTTT. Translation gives CASSESFRVVEAFF.

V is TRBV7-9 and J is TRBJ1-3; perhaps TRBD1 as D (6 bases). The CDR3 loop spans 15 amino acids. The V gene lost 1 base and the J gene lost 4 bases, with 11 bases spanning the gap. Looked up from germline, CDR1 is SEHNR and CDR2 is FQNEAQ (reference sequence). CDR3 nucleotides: TGTGCCAGCAGCTTAGTCCGGGGGGCCGGAAACACCATATATTTT. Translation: CASSLVRGAGNTIYF.

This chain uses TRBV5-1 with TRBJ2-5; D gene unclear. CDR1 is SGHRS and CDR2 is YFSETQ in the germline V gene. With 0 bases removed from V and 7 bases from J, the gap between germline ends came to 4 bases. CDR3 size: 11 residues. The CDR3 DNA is TGCGCCAGCAGCTTGGGAGGGACCCAGTACTTC. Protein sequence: CASSLGGTQYF.

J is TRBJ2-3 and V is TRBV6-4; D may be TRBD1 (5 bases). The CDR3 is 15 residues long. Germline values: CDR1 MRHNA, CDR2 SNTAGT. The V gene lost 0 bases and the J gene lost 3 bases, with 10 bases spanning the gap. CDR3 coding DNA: TGTGCCAGCAGTGACTCGATATCAGGGACAGATACGCAGTATTTT. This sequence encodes CASSDSISGTDTQYF.

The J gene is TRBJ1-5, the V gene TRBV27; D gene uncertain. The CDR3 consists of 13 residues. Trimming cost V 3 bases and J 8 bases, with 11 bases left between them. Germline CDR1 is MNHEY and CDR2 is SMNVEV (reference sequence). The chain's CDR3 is CASSFHHAEPQHF. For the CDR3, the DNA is TGTGCCAGCAGTTTTCATCATGCAGAGCCCCAGCATTTT.

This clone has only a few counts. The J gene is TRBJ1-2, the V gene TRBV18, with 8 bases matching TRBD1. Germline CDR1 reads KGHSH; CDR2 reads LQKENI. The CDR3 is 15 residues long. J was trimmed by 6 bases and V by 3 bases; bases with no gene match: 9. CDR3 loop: CASSPSTGVNDGYTF. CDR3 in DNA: TGTGCCAGCTCACCTTCGACAGGGGTGAACGATGGCTACACCTTC.

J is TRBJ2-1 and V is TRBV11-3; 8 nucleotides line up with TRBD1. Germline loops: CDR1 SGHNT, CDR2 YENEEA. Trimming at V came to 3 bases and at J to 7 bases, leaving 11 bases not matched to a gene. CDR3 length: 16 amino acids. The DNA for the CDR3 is TGTGCCAGCAGCTTTGAAGGAACAGGGGGACGGAATGAGCAGTTCTTC. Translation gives CASSFEGTGGRNEQFF. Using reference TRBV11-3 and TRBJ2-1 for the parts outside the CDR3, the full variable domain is EAGVVQSPRYKIIEKKQPVAFWCNPISGHNTLYWYLQNLGQGPELLIRYENEEAVDDSQLPKDRFSAERLKGVDSTLKIQPAELGDSAVYLCASSFEGTGGRNEQFFGPGTRLTVL.

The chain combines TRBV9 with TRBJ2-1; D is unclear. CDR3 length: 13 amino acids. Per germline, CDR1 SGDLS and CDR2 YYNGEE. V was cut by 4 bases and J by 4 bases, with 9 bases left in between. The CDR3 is CASSPPLYNEQFF. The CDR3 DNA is TGTGCCAGCAGCCCTCCCCTTTACAATGAGCAGTTCTTC.

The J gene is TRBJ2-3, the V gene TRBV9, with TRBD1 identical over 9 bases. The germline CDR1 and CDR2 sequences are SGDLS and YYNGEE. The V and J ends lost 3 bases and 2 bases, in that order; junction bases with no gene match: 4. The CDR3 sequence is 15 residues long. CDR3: CASSGTGASTDTQYF. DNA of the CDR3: TGTGCCAGCAGCGGGACAGGGGCATCCACAGATACGCAGTATTTT.

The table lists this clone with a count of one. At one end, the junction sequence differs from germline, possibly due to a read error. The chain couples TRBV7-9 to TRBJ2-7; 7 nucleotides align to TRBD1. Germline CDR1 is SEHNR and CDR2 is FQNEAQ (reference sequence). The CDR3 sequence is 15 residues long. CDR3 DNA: TGTTCCAGCAGCTTAGTCGTTACAGGGGCCTACGAGCAGTACTTC. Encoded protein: CSSSLVVTGAYEQYF. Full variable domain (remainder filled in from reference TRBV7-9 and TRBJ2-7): DTGVSQNPRHKITKRGQNVTFRCDPISEHNRLYWYRQTLGQGPEFLTYFQNEAQLEKSRLLSDRFSAERPKGSFSTLEIQRTEQGDSAMYLCSSSLVVTGAYEQYFGPGTRLTVT.

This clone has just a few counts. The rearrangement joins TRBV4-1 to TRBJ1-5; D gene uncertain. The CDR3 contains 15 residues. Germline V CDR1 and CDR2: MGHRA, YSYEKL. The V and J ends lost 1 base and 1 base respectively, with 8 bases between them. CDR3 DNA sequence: TGCGCCAGCAGCCAAGGGTTCGGGAGCAATCAGCCCCAGCATTTT. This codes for CASSQGFGSNQPQHF.

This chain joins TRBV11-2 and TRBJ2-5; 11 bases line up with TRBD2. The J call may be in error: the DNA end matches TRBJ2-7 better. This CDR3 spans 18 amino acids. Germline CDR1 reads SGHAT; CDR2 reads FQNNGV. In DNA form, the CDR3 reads TGTGCCAGCAGCTTAGGGGCGCTTCTAGCGGGGGGCTCCTACGAGCAGTACTTC. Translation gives CASSLGALLAGGSYEQYF.

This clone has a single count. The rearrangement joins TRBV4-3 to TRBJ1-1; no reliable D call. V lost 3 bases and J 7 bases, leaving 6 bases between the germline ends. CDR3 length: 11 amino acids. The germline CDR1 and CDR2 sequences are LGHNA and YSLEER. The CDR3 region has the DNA TGCGCCAGCAGCCACCAGAATGAAGCTTTCTTT. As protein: CASSHQNEAFF.

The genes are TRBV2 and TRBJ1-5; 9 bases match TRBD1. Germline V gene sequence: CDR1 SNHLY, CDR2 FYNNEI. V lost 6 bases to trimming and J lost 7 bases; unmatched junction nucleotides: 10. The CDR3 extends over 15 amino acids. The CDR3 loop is CASRRDREVGQPQHF. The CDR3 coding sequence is TGTGCCAGCAGGAGGGACAGGGAGGTTGGCCAGCCCCAGCATTTT.

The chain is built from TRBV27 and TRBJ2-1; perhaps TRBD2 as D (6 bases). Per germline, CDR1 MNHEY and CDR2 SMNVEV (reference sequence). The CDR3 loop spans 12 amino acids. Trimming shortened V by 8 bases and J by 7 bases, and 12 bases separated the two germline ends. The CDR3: CASWEEGNEQFF. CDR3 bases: TGTGCCAGCTGGGAGGAGGGGAATGAGCAGTTCTTC.

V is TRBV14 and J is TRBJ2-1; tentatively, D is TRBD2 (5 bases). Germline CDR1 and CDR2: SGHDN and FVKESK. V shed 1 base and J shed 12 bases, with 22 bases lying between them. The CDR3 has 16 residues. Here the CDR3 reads CASSQGFRTASNGQFF. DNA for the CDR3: TGTGCCAGCAGCCAAGGCTTCCGAACCGCTAGCAACGGGCAGTTCTTC.

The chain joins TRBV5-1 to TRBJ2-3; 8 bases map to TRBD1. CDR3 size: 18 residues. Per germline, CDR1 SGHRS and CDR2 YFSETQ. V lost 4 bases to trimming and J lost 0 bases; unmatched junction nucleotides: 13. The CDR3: CASSQPWDRPSSTDTQYF. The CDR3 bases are TGCGCCAGCAGCCAACCCTGGGACAGGCCCAGCAGCACAGATACGCAGTATTTT. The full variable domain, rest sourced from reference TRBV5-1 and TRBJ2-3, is KAGVTQTPRYLIKTRGQQVTLSCSPISGHRSVSWYQQTPGQGLQFLFEYFSETQRNKGNFPGRFSGRQFSNSRSEMNVSTLELGDSALYLCASSQPWDRPSSTDTQYFGPGTRLTVL.

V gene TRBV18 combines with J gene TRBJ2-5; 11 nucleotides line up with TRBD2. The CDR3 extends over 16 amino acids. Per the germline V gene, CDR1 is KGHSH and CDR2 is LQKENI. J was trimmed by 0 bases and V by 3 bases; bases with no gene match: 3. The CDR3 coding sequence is TGTGCCAGCTCACCGTTAGCGGGGGGGTACCAAGAGACCCAGTACTTC. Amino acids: CASSPLAGGYQETQYF.